This paragraph reports one T cell receptor (beta chain). The data were taken from a study of control samples from healthy donors and cancer patients. The data were produced by immunoSEQ multiplex PCR, yet TCRdb's version contains in-frame clones alone and is incomplete. The data show about 73,000 clones, with 87% seen just once and about 4.2% held by the top ten. Trimming removed 0 bases from V and 7 bases from J; junction bases left unmatched: 2. CDR1 and CDR2 from the germline V gene are SEHNR and FQNEAQ (reference sequence). This CDR3 spans 14 amino acids. Sequencing was done on a sample of blood. The TCR originated in a woman aged 50 to 60 in good health. The rearrangement joins TRBV7-9 to TRBJ2-1; TRBD2 matches at 8 bases. CDR3 sequence: CASSLAGGENEQFF. The DNA for the CDR3 is TGTGCCAGCAGCTTAGCCGGGGGGGAGAATGAGCAGTTCTTC.